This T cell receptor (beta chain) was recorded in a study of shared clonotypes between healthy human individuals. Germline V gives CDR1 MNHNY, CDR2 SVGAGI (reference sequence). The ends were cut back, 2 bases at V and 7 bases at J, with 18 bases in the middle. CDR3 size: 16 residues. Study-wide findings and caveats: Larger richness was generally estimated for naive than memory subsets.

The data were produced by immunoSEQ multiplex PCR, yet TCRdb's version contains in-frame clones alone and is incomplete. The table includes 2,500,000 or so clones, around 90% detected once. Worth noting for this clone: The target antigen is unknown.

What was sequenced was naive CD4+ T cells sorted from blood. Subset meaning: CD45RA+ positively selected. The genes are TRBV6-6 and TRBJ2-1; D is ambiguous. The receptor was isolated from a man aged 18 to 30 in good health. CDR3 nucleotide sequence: TGTGCCAGCAGTTACAGTGACCAGCCCCCTGGGAATGAGCAGTTCTTC. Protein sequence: CASSYSDQPPGNEQFF.